The clone carrying this T cell receptor (beta chain) was counted many times. Its antigen remains unknown. The data are from a study of T cells in Graves' hyperthyroidism and ophthalmopathy. Germline V gene lookup returns CDR1 MNHNS and CDR2 SASEGT. Trimming at V came to 11 bases and at J to 6 bases, leaving 3 bases not matched to a gene. The CDR3 contains 13 residues. The study, taken as a whole, reports: Stable hyperthyroidism and ophthalmopathy were separated using 13 V-J signatures.

RNA transcripts provided the source from which TCR beta CDR3 regions were amplified. Carried out on the TCR CDR3, a first-round RT-PCR used the HTBI primer set. TCRdb re-analysed the multiplex PCR reads in MiXCR, keeping a single row per CDR3 protein. The table lists about 360,000 distinct CDR3 sequences, under 15% of them singletons. This clonotype was obtained from a young woman with Graves' hyperthyroidism. What was sequenced was blood. V usage is TRBV6-1 and J usage is TRBJ2-2; 13 nucleotides agree with TRBD2. The CDR3 loop reads CAVLAGGAGELFF. CDR3 DNA sequence: TGTGCCGTACTAGCGGGAGGGGCCGGGGAGCTGTTTTTT.